These T cell receptor beta chains were read from a single sample in a study of blood T cell repertoires in COVID-19. Data came from immunoSEQ multiplex PCR; TCRdb stores just in-frame clones and leaves some out. Among approximately 170,000 clones listed, around nine tenths were seen once. Specimen: peripheral blood. The receptors come from a man in his 70s with acute or convalescent COVID-19. The CDR3 runs from the conserved cysteine through the conserved F or W. The order of the fields is V gene, D gene, J gene, clone size, CDR3 protein, CDR3 DNA. The D gene is left open where the match is weak. Expanded clones get a size class; other rows say once, few or many, or leave the size out.

TRBV5-6	NA	TRBJ1-6	few	CASSPAWRDGNSPLHF	TGTGCCAGCAGCCCTGCGTGGCGGGACGGCAATTCACCCCTCCACTTT
TRBV6-1	TRBD2	TRBJ2-7	once	CASSPGGGEQYF	TGTGCCAGCAGTCCGGGGGGGGGCGAGCAGTACTTC
TRBV29-1	TRBD1	TRBJ1-2	NA	CSVQDTGADGYTF	TGCAGCGTCCAAGATACAGGGGCGGATGGCTACACCTTC
TRBV12-5	TRBD2	TRBJ2-3	once	CASGLAASGFGDTQYF	TGTGCTAGTGGTTTGGCCGCTAGCGGTTTTGGGGATACGCAGTATTTT
TRBV12-2	NA	TRBJ2-5	NA	CASRLRRATSQETQYF	TGTGCAAGTCGCTTACGGCGTGCAACTAGCCAAGAGACCCAGTACTTC
TRBV5-1	TRBD1	TRBJ2-3	once	CASSLGQGARADTQYF	TGCGCCAGCAGCTTGGGACAGGGGGCACGGGCAGATACGCAGTATTTT
TRBV5-4	NA	TRBJ2-1	few	CASILSGRNYNEQFF	TGTGCCAGCATCCTATCCGGGAGAAACTACAATGAGCAGTTCTTC
TRBV7-2	NA	TRBJ1-5	once	CASSLPRQGGGQPQHF	TGTGCCAGCAGCTTACCGCGGCAGGGAGGTGGACAGCCCCAGCATTTT
TRBV5-1	TRBD2	TRBJ2-1	NA	CASSLVLAGLNEQFF	TGCGCCAGCAGCTTGGTCCTAGCGGGCCTCAATGAGCAGTTCTTC
TRBV24-1	NA	TRBJ1-4	NA	CATSDSGKGEKLFF	TGTGCCACCAGTGATTCAGGGAAGGGTGAAAAACTGTTTTTT
TRBV5-4	NA	TRBJ2-1	NA	CASSLDGAGNEQFF	TGTGCCAGCAGCTTGGATGGGGCTGGCAATGAGCAGTTCTTC
TRBV5-1	TRBD1	TRBJ1-2	NA	CASSTLTGNYGYTF	TGCGCCAGCAGCACCCTGACAGGGAACTATGGCTACACCTTC
TRBV6-5	NA	TRBJ2-7	NA	CASFLGGSHDYEQYF	TGTGCCAGCTTCCTCGGGGGATCTCACGACTACGAGCAGTACTTC
TRBV15	NA	TRBJ1-6	NA	CATSLQQGHSPLHF	TGTGCCACCAGCCTCCAACAGGGACATTCACCCCTCCACTTT
TRBV3-1/TRBV3-2	TRBD1	TRBJ1-6	NA	CASSQDPTGGNSPLHF	TGTGCCAGCAGCCAAGATCCGACAGGGGGAAATTCACCCCTCCACTTT
TRBV15	TRBD1	TRBJ2-7	NA	CATSARQGSYEQYF	TGTGCCACCAGCGCCAGACAGGGCTCCTACGAGCAGTACTTC
TRBV21-1	NA	TRBJ2-7	NA	CASSGAGLPSYEQYF	TGTGCCAGCAGCGGGGCGGGACTACCCTCCTACGAGCAGTACTTC
TRBV28	TRBD2	TRBJ2-7	NA	CASSWGLAETYEQYF	TGTGCCAGCAGTTGGGGACTAGCGGAAACCTACGAGCAGTACTTC
TRBV28	TRBD2	TRBJ2-1	NA	CASEPSGHNEQFF	TGTGCCAGCGAACCTAGCGGGCACAATGAGCAGTTCTTC
TRBV9	NA	TRBJ2-1	NA	CASSVAADLSSYNEQFF	TGTGCCAGCAGCGTAGCTGCGGATCTAAGCTCCTACAATGAGCAGTTCTTC
TRBV9	TRBD2	TRBJ2-2	NA	CASSVDGGGIPGELFF	TGTGCCAGCAGCGTAGATGGGGGGGGTATCCCCGGGGAGCTGTTTTTT
TRBV10-3	TRBD2	TRBJ2-2	NA	CAISQTSGRFGTGELFF	TGTGCCATCAGCCAGACTAGCGGGAGATTTGGCACCGGGGAGCTGTTTTTT
TRBV3-1/TRBV3-2	NA	TRBJ1-2	once	CASSLRRHGYTF	TGTGCCAGCAGCCTGAGGAGGCATGGCTACACCTTC
TRBV2	TRBD2	TRBJ2-1	NA	CASSPEGGGYNEQFF	TGTGCCAGCAGCCCTGAGGGCGGGGGGTACAATGAGCAGTTCTTC
TRBV5-4	TRBD1	TRBJ1-5	NA	CASSPNRGEGPQHF	TGTGCCAGCAGCCCTAACAGGGGGGAAGGGCCCCAGCATTTT
TRBV6-6	TRBD2	TRBJ2-1	NA	CASSSKLAETYNEQFF	TGTGCCAGCAGTTCTAAACTAGCGGAAACCTACAATGAGCAGTTCTTC
TRBV7-3	NA	TRBJ2-7	NA	CASSLIPRVPYEQYF	TGTGCCAGCAGCTTAATTCCCAGGGTCCCCTACGAGCAGTACTTC
TRBV9	TRBD1	TRBJ2-1	NA	CASSGQGDYNEQFF	TGTGCCAGCAGCGGACAGGGAGATTACAATGAGCAGTTCTTC
TRBV10-1	NA	TRBJ2-1	NA	CASSESTRYNEQFF	TGCGCCAGCAGTGAGTCGACTCGATACAATGAGCAGTTCTTC
TRBV4-3	NA	TRBJ1-4	NA	CASSQRGPPATNEKLFF	TGCGCCAGCAGCCAGCGAGGTCCACCGGCAACTAATGAAAAACTGTTTTTT
TRBV9	NA	TRBJ1-5	few	CASSLLGLSNQPQHF	TGTGCCAGCAGCCTCCTGGGGCTGAGCAATCAGCCCCAGCATTTT
TRBV4-2	TRBD2	TRBJ2-5	once	CASSQVSGGEEETQYF	TGTGCCAGCAGCCAAGTGAGCGGGGGGGAAGAAGAGACCCAGTACTTC
TRBV3-1/TRBV3-2	NA	TRBJ1-1	NA	CASRKNRLAFF	TGTGCCAGCAGGAAGAATCGGTTGGCTTTCTTT
TRBV4-1	NA	TRBJ1-2	NA	CASSQFGAYGYTF	TGCGCCAGCAGCCAATTTGGGGCCTATGGCTACACCTTC
TRBV19	TRBD1	TRBJ1-1	NA	CASSPTGSNTEAFF	TGTGCCAGTAGTCCGACAGGGAGCAACACTGAAGCTTTCTTT
TRBV5-5	NA	TRBJ1-2	NA	CASSLSQGNYGYTF	TGTGCCAGCAGCTTGAGTCAGGGCAACTATGGCTACACCTTC
TRBV18	NA	TRBJ1-1	NA	CASSASPGNTEAFF	TGTGCCAGCTCAGCCTCCCCAGGGAACACTGAAGCTTTCTTT
TRBV19	NA	TRBJ1-1	NA	CASSRQANTEAFF	TGTGCCAGTAGTCGGCAGGCTAACACTGAAGCTTTCTTT
TRBV28	TRBD1	TRBJ2-7	NA	CASSFSEGQFYEQYF	TGTGCCAGCAGTTTTTCAGAGGGACAGTTTTACGAGCAGTACTTC
TRBV19	TRBD1	TRBJ1-6	NA	CASTHRAGGLPLHF	TGTGCCAGTACCCACCGGGCAGGGGGTCTTCCCCTCCACTTT
TRBV3-1/TRBV3-2	TRBD1	TRBJ2-1	NA	CASSPWTGAGDNEQFF	TGTGCCAGCAGCCCATGGACAGGGGCTGGGGACAATGAGCAGTTCTTC
TRBV11-2	NA	TRBJ2-7	NA	CASSPPTGSAEQYF	TGTGCCAGCAGCCCTCCGACAGGCTCTGCCGAGCAGTACTTC
TRBV15	NA	TRBJ1-3	NA	CATSIASGNTIYF	TGTGCCACCAGCATCGCGAGTGGAAACACCATATATTTT
TRBV7-3	TRBD1	TRBJ1-2	NA	CASSLQGADGYTF	TGTGCCAGCAGCCTACAGGGGGCGGATGGCTACACCTTC
TRBV29-1	NA	TRBJ2-2	NA	CSVNRDRNTGELFF	TGCAGCGTCAACAGGGACCGGAACACCGGGGAGCTGTTTTTT
TRBV5-1	TRBD2	TRBJ2-3	NA	CASREGAGSTDTQYF	TGCGCCAGCAGGGAGGGAGCGGGGTCCACAGATACGCAGTATTTT
TRBV30	NA	TRBJ1-4	NA	CAWSVPQGSNEKLFF	TGTGCCTGGAGTGTACCTCAGGGCTCCAATGAAAAACTGTTTTTT
TRBV4-1	TRBD2	TRBJ2-1	NA	CASSYGLADNEQFF	TGCGCCAGCAGCTACGGACTAGCGGACAATGAGCAGTTCTTC
TRBV18	NA	TRBJ2-5	NA	CASSLDRQETQYF	TGTGCCAGCTCACTGGACAGACAAGAGACCCAGTACTTC
TRBV6-5	NA	TRBJ1-6	NA	CASSYGLGVSGSPLHF	TGTGCCAGCAGTTATGGGCTTGGGGTGAGCGGGTCACCCCTCCACTTT
TRBV7-3	NA	TRBJ1-2	NA	CASSSGRGHGYTF	TGTGCCAGCAGCTCGGGCAGGGGTCATGGCTACACCTTC
TRBV6-2/TRBV6-3	TRBD2	TRBJ2-1	NA	CASSIAGEQFF	TGTGCCAGCAGTATAGCGGGGGAGCAGTTCTTC
TRBV5-1	TRBD2	TRBJ2-5	once	CASSWRGTSREETQYF	TGCGCCAGCAGCTGGCGCGGGACTAGTCGCGAAGAGACCCAGTACTTC
TRBV25-1	NA	TRBJ2-6	NA	CATLKGGGANVLTF	TGTGCCACCCTAAAGGGAGGAGGGGCCAACGTCCTGACTTTC
TRBV20-1	NA	TRBJ1-1	NA	CSASHTPEAFF	TGCAGTGCTAGTCACACCCCCGAAGCTTTCTTT
TRBV30	NA	TRBJ2-6	once	CAWSKGSGANVLTF	TGTGCCTGGAGTAAGGGGTCTGGGGCCAACGTCCTGACTTTC
TRBV24-1	NA	TRBJ1-5	NA	CATSDVEGSGQPQHF	TGTGCCACCAGTGATGTGGAGGGGTCCGGTCAGCCCCAGCATTTT
TRBV6-6	TRBD1	TRBJ2-7	NA	CASSPGQDEQYF	TGTGCCAGCAGCCCTGGACAGGACGAGCAGTACTTC
TRBV5-1	TRBD2	TRBJ2-3	NA	CASSFSGLTDTQYF	TGCGCCAGCAGCTTTAGCGGGCTCACAGATACGCAGTATTTT
TRBV2	NA	TRBJ2-7	NA	CASSDQGGFYEQYF	TGTGCCAGCAGTGATCAGGGGGGATTCTACGAGCAGTACTTC